This T cell receptor (beta chain) was identified in a study of shared clonotypes between healthy human individuals. The study, taken as a whole, reports: Clonotype sharing among the donors was expected to vary with sequencing depth. Tissue TCR repertoires likely differ from these blood-only repertoires.

Libraries were prepared by immunoSEQ multiplex PCR; TCRdb keeps only in-frame clonotypes and omits some of them. The data show about 520,000 clones, about 84% seen once. All the donors were Caucasian adults who lived in Nashville, Tennessee. Trimming took 5 bases from V and 0 from J; bases not matched to a gene: 3. Germline CDR1 and CDR2: LNHDA and SQIVND (reference sequence). The CDR3 loop spans 15 amino acids. This clone was seen more than once but under ten times. The target antigen is unknown. The receptor comes from a woman aged 35 to 49 in good health. Some clones in this sample may be carry-over from other donors' samples. Sequencing was performed on PBMCs. This chain links TRBV19 with TRBJ2-2; 7 nucleotides match TRBD2. The CDR3 is CASSPGGANTGELFF. CDR3 DNA sequence: TGTGCCAGTAGTCCTGGGGGGGCGAACACCGGGGAGCTGTTTTTT.